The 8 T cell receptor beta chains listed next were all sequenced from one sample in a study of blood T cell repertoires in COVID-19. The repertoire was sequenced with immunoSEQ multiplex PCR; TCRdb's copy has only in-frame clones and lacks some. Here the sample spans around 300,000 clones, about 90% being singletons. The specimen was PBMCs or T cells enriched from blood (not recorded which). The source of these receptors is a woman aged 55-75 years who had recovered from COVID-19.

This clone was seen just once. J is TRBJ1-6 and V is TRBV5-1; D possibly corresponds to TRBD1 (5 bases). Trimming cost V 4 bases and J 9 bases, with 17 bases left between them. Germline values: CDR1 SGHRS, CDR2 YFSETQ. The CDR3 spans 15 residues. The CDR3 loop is CASSLHGDSPSPLHF. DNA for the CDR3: TGCGCCAGCAGCCTCCATGGGGACTCCCCTTCACCCCTCCACTTT.

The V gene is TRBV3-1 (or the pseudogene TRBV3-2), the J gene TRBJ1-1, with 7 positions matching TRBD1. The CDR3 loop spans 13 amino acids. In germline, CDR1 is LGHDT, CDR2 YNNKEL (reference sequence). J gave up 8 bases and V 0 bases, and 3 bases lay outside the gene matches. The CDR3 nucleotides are TGTGCCAGCAGCCAAGAGGCCAGGGGGGAAGCTTTCTTT. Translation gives CASSQEARGEAFF.

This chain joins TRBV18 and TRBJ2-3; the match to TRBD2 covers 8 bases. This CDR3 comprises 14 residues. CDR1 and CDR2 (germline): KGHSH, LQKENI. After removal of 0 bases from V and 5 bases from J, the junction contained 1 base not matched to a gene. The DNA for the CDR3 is TGTGCCAGCTCACCACCCGGGGGGGGAGATACGCAGTATTTT. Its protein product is CASSPPGGGDTQYF.

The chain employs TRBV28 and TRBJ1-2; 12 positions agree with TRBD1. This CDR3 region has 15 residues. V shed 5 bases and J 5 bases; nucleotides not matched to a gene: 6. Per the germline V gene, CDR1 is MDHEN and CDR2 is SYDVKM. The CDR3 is CASSPGQGAYYGYTF. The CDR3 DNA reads TGTGCCAGCAGTCCGGGACAGGGGGCGTATTATGGCTACACCTTC.

CDR3 nucleotide sequence: TGTGCCAGCGAAAGCAGGGGGCAGGGCTATGGCTACACCTTC. Translation gives CASESRGQGYGYTF. V gene TRBV6-5 combines with J gene TRBJ1-2; TRBD1 matches at 8 bases. Germline trimming cut 8 bases from V and 4 bases from J; bases unmatched to any gene: 9. This CDR3 has 14 residues. Germline CDR1 and CDR2: MNHEY and SVGAGI.

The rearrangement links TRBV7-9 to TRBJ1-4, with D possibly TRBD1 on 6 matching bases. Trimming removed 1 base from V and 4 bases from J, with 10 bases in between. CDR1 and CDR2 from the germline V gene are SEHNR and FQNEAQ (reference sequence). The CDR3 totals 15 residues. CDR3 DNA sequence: TGTGCCAGCAGCTTAGAAGGACAGTTTAATGAAAAACTGTTTTTT. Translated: CASSLEGQFNEKLFF.

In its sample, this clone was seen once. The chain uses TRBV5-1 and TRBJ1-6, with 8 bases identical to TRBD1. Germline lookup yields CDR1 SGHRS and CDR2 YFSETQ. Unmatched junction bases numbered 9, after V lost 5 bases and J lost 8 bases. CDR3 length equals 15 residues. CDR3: CASRSGGQGDSPLHF. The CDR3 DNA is TGCGCCAGCAGGTCAGGCGGACAGGGAGATTCACCCCTCCACTTT.

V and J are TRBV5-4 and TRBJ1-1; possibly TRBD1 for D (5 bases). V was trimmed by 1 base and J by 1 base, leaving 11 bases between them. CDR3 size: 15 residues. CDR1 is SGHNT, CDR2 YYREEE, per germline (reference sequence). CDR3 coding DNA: TGTGCCAGCAGCTTGCCGGGGGAATGGAACACTGAAGCTTTCTTT. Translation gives CASSLPGEWNTEAFF.